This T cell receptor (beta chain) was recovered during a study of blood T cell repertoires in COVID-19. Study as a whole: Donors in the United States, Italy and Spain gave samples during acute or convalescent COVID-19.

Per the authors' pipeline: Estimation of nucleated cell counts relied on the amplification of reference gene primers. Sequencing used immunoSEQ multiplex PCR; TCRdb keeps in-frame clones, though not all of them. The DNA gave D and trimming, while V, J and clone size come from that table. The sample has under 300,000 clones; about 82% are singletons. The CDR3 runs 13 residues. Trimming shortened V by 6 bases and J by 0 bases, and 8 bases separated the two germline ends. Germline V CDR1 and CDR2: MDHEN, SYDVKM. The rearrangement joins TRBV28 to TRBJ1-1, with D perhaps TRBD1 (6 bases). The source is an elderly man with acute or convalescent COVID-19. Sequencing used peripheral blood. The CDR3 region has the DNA TGTGCCAGCAGCACAGGGCTGAACACTGAAGCTTTCTTT. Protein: CASSTGLNTEAFF.